This T cell receptor (beta chain) originates from a study of molecular identifiers for immune sequencing clone quantification. Points from the study as a whole: Molecules of identical TCR sharing a barcode could underestimate highly expanded clone sizes. Clones above 20 RNA copies contained over 98% of effector molecules but under 1% of naive ones.

This clonotype turned up a few times. Antigen specificity is unknown. Germline CDR1 is LGHNA and CDR2 is YSLEER. The CDR3 extends over 15 amino acids. The germline V and J ends were trimmed by 1 base and 3 bases, with 11 bases remaining between them. Previously reported methods and listed TCR primers produced the bulk TCR libraries. TCRdb used MiXCR to reprocess the PCR reads, holding one entry per CDR3 protein. The sample has 550,000 to 750,000 distinct CDR3 sequences, 15% to 20% seen once. Sequenced material: naive CD8+ T cells from blood, with Jurkat cell RNA spiked in. Subset denoted: FACS-sorted CD8+CD4-CCR7+CD45RA+ naive T cells. This sequence originates from a human donor in good health. Some libraries in this study had Jurkat cell RNA spiked in. The rearrangement links TRBV4-3 to TRBJ2-3; tentatively, D is TRBD1 or TRBD2 (6 bases each). The CDR3 sequence: CASSQGWGATDTQYF. CDR3 DNA sequence: TGCGCCAGCAGCCAAGGTTGGGGGGCAACAGATACGCAGTATTTT.